This paragraph reports one T cell receptor (beta chain). Its target is not known. The authors ran a second PCR of roughly 7 to 11 cycles using a sample-barcoded 5' primer and a J-beta primer mix. TCRdb redid the calling of the 5' RACE reads with MiXCR, one entry per CDR3 protein. The sample consists of roughly 800,000 distinct CDR3 sequences, approximately 25% of them appearing once. The data derive from a study of blood T cells in healthy people across ages. Study-level background: About one barcoded TCR beta cDNA was captured per two T cells. Study results and caveats: Diversity figures based on one million T cells were deemed too low.

This CDR3 comprises 13 residues. Deletions cut 6 bases from V and 4 bases from J, with 12 bases between. Separately, the same data were catalogued under a study of T cells of mothers and their children.

This clonotype originated in a boy aged 5-17 years in good health. The chain joins TRBV12-3 or TRBV12-4 to TRBJ1-2; D remains ambiguous. Sequencing used blood. The CDR3 loop reads CASSPTPTYGYTF. The CDR3 region has the DNA TGTGCCAGCAGCCCGACCCCTACCTATGGCTACACCTTC.